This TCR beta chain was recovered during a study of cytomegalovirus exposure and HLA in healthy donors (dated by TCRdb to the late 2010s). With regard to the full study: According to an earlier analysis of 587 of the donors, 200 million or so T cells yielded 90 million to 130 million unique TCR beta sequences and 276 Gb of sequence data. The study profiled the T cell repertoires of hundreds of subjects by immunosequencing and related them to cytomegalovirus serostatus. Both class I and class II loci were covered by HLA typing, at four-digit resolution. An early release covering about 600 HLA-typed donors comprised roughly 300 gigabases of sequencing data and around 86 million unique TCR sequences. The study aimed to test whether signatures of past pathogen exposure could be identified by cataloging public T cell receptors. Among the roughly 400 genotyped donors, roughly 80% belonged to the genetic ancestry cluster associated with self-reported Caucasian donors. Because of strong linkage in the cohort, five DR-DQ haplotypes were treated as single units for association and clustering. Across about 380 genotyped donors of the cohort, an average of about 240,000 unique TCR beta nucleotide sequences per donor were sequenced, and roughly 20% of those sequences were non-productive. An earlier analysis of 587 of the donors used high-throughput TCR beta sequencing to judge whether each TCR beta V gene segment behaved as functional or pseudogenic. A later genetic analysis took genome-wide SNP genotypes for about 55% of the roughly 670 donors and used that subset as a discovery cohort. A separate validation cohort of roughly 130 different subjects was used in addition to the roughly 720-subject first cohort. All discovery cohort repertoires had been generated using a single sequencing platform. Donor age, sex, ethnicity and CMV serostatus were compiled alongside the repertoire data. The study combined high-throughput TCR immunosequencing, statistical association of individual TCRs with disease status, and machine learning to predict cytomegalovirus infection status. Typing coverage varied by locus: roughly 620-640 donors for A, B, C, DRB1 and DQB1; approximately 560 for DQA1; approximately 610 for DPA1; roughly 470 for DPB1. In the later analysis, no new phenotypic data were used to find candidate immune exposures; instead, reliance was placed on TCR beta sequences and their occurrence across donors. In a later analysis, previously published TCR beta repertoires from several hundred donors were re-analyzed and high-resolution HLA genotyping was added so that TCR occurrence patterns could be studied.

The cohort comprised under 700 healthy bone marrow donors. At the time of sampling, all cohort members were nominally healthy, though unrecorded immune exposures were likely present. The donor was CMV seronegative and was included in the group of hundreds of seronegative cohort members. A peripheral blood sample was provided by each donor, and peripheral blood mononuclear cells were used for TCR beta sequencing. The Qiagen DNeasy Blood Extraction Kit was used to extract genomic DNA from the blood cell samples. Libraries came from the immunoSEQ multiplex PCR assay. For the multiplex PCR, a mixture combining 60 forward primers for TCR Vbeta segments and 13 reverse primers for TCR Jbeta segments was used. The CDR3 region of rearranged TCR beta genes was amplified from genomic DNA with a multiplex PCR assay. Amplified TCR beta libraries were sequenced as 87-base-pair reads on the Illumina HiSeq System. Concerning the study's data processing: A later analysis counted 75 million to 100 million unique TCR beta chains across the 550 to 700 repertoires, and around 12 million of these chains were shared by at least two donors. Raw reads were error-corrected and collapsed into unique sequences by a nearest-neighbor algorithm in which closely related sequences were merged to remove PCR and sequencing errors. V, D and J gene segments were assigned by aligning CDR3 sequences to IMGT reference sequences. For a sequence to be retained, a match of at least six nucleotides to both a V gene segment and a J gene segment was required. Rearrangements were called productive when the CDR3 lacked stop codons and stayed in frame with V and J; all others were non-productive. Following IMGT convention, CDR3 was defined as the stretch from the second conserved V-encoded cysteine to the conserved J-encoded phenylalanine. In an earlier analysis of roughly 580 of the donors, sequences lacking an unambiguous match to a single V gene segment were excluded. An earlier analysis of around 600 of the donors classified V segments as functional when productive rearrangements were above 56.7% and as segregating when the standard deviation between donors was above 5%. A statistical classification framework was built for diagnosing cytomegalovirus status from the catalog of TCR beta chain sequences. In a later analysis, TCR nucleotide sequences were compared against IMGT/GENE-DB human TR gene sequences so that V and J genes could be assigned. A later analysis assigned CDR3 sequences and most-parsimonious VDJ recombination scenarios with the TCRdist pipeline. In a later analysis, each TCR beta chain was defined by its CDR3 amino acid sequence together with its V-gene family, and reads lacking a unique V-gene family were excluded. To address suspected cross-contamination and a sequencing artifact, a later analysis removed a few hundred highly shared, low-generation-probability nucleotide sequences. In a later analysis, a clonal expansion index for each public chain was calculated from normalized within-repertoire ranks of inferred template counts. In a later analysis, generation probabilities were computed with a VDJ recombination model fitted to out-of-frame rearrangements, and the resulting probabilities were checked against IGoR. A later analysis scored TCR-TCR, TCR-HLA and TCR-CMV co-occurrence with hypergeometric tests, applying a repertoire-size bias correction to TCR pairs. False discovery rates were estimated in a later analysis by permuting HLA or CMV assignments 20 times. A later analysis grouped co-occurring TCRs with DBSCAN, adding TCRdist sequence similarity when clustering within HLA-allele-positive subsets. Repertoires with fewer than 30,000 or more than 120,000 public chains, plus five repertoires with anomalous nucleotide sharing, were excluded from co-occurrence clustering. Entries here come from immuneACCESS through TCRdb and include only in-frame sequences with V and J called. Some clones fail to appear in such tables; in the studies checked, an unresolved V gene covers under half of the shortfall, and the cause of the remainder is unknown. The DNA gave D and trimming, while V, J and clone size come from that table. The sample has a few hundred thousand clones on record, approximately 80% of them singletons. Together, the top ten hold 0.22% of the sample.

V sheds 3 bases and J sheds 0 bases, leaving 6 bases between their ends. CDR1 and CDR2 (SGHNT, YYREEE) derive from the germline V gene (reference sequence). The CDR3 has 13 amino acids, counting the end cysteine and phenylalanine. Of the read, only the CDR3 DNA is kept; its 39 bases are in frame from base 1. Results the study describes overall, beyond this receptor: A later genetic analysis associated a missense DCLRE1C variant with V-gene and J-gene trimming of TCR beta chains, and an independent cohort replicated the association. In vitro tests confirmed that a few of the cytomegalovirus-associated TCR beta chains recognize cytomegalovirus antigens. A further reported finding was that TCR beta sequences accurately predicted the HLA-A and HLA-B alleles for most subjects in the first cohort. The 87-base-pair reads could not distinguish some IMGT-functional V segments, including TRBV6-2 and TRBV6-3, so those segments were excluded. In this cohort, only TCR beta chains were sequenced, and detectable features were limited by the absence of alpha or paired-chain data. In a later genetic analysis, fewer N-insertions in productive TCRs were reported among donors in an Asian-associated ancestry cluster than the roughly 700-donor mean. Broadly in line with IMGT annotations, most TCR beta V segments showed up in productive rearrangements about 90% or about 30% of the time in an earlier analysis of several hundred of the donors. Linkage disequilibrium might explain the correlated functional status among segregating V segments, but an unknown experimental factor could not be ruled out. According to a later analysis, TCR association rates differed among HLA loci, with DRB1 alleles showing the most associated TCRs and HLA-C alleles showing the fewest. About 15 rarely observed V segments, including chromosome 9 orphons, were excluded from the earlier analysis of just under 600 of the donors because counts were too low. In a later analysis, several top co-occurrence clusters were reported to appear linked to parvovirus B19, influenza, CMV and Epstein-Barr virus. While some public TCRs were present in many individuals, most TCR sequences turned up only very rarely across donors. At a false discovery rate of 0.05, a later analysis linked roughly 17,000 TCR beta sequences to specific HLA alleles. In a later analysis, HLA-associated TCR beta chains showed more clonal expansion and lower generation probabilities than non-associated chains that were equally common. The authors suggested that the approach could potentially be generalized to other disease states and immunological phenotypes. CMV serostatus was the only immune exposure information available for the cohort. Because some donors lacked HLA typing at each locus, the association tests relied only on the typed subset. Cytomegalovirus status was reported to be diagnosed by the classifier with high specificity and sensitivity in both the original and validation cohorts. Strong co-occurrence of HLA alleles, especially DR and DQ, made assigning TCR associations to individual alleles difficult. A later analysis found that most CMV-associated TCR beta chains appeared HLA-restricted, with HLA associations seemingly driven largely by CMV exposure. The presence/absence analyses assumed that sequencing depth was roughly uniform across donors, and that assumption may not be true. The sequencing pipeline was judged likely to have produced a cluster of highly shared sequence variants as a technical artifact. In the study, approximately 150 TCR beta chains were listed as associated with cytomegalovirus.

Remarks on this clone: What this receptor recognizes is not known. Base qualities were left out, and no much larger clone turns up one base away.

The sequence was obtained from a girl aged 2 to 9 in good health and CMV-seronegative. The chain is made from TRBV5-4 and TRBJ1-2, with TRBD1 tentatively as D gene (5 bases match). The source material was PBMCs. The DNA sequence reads TGTGCCAGCAGCTCGACAGCTAACTATGGCTACACCTTC. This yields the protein CASSSTANYGYTF.